Included here is one T cell receptor (beta chain) sequence, with context. The data belong to a study of blood T cells in healthy people across ages. About the research overall: About one barcoded beta molecule was captured per two T cells (by template switching).

Together with a sample-barcoded 5' primer, a J-beta primer mix was included in a second PCR lasting about 6 to 11 cycles. Every cDNA molecule bore a tag from a template-switch adaptor containing 12 random nucleotides. TCRdb fed the 5' RACE reads into MiXCR, producing one record per CDR3 protein. The table records some 1.8 million distinct CDR3 sequences, about two fifths of them present only once. Trimming cost V 1 base and J 4 bases, with 7 bases left between them. The CDR3 spans 12 residues. Per germline, CDR1 GTSNPN and CDR2 SVGIG (reference sequence). The source of this sequence is a human donor in good health. The gene calls are TRBV30 and TRBJ1-2; D gene ambiguous. The sample was blood. For the CDR3, the DNA is TGTGCCTGGAGTGGTGAGGCCTATGGCTACACCTTC. It specifies CAWSGEAYGYTF.